This T cell receptor (beta chain) was identified during a study of blood T cell repertoires in COVID-19. V was clipped by 3 bases and J by 5 bases; unmatched bases: 2. Germline V gene lookup returns CDR1 SGHRS and CDR2 YFSETQ. The CDR3 sequence is 16 residues long. Using immunoSEQ multiplex PCR, the repertoire was profiled, and TCRdb retains in-frame clones only, with some absent. Among roughly 170,000 clones listed, 75% to 85% were seen once. V usage is TRBV5-1 and J usage is TRBJ2-1, with 16 bases lining up with TRBD2. This TCR was recovered from a woman aged 55-69 years with COVID-19, enrolled during active disease. Sequencing was carried out using peripheral blood. CDR3 DNA sequence: TGCGCCAGCAGCTGGGGACTAGCGGGAGGGGACAATGAGCAGTTCTTC. Amino acids: CASSWGLAGGDNEQFF.